This T cell receptor (beta chain) was profiled in a study of early T cells in non-severe SARS-CoV-2 infection. Study overall: The study sequenced bulk RNA from unsorted whole blood, with chains unpaired.

The CDR3 consists of 12 residues. Per germline, CDR1 SQVTM and CDR2 ANQGSEA. V shed 6 bases and J shed 1 base, with 9 bases lying between them. In its sample, this clonotype was seen many times. Its antigen remains unknown. Whole-study results and caveats: Clonotype matching in VDJdb favored anti-spike CD8 responses and did not capture private and CD4 specificities.

As part of library construction, unique molecular identifiers were attached to individual cDNA molecules. TCRdb re-derived calls from the 5' RACE reads in MiXCR, one entry per CDR3 protein. Of tens of thousands of distinct CDR3 sequences listed, 12% were seen once; the top ten hold 3.5% to 5.5%. This TCR was recovered from an adult who was a healthcare worker with PCR-confirmed SARS-CoV-2 infection or an uninfected control (not recorded which). The rearrangement uses TRBV29-1 and TRBJ1-1; D remains unclear. Sequenced sample: whole blood. The CDR3 DNA reads as TGCAGCGTCCCGTCGGCGAACACTGAAGCTTTCTTT. Encoded protein: CSVPSANTEAFF.